This T cell receptor beta chain emerged from a study of T cell changes during pregnancy in multiple sclerosis. The CDR3 length is 16 residues. Between the trimmed V and J ends, which lost 5 bases and 0 bases, there was a span of 17 bases. The germline V gene encodes CDR1 SQVTM and CDR2 ANQGSEA. Clones were sequenced by immunoSEQ multiplex PCR, and TCRdb holds only the in-frame ones, with some missing. The sample lists about 73,000 clones, roughly 92% seen once, with 2.5% to 3.5% in the top ten. The chain links TRBV29-1 to TRBJ2-1; a weak D match, TRBD2 (6 bases). The source is a female donor in good health, enrolled as a control in a pregnancy study. Sequencing was performed on peripheral blood, taken in the third trimester of pregnancy. CDR3 nucleotides: TGCAGCGTTATTAACCGGGACTCGAGCTCCTACAATGAGCAGTTCTTC. It yields the protein CSVINRDSSSYNEQFF.